The 30 T cell receptor beta chains below come from one sample, sequenced in a study of blood T cell repertoires in COVID-19. Produced via immunoSEQ multiplex PCR; TCRdb's table is partial and in-frame only. The sample contains around 94,000 clones, just under 85% of which appear only once. The sequencing input was peripheral blood. All receptors come from a man aged 40-49 years with active or convalescent COVID-19.

This clone appeared a single time. The gene calls are TRBV27 and TRBJ1-3; D uncertain. The CDR3 runs to 16 residues. Trimming took 5 bases from V and 0 from J, leaving 14 bases between them. In germline, CDR1 is MNHEY, CDR2 SMNVEV (reference sequence). The CDR3 loop reads CASSARPILSGNTIYF. The CDR3, as DNA: TGTGCCAGCAGTGCGCGCCCCATCCTCTCTGGAAACACCATATATTTT.

The sample holds one count of this clone. The rearrangement uses TRBV27 and TRBJ1-6, with TRBD1 matching 7 bases. V trimming: 8 bases; J trimming: 7 bases; junction bases outside the gene matches: 11. The CDR3 runs to 15 residues. Germline CDR1 reads MNHEY; CDR2 reads SMNVEV (reference sequence). As DNA, the CDR3 is TGTGCCAGCCATTCCATCGGGACAGAAAATTCACCCCTCCACTTT. As protein: CASHSIGTENSPLHF.

V is TRBV25-1 and J is TRBJ2-5; D is uncertain. CDR3 length: 15 amino acids. CDR1 and CDR2 (germline): MGHDK, SYGVNS. Trimming removed 4 bases from V and 5 bases from J, with 17 bases in between. Here the CDR3 DNA reads TGTGCCAGCAGTGCCATGATCGCGGCTGTTGAGACCCAGTACTTC. Protein: CASSAMIAAVETQYF. The full variable domain, its missing parts supplied by reference TRBV25-1 and TRBJ2-5, is EADIYQTPRYLVIGTGKKITLECSQTMGHDKMYWYQQDPGMELHLIHYSYGVNSTEKGDLSSESTVSRIRTEHFPLTLESARPSHTSQYLCASSAMIAAVETQYFGPGTRLLVL.

To note about this clone: Other DNA sequences in the same sample also yield this CDR3. This chain links TRBV5-1 with TRBJ2-7; 9 positions agree with TRBD1. Germline lookup yields CDR1 SGHRS and CDR2 YFSETQ. The CDR3 is 15 residues long. V shed 0 bases, J shed 1 base, and the junction held 2 bases outside the gene matches. This CDR3 reads CASSLGGTGSYEQYF. CDR3 nucleotide sequence: TGCGCCAGCAGCTTGGGTGGGACAGGGTCCTACGAGCAGTACTTC.

As to this clone: One end of the junction fails to match germline, which may point to a read error. V and J are TRBV6-5 and TRBJ1-6; tentative D call: TRBD1 (6 bases). Germline V gives CDR1 MNHEY, CDR2 SVGAGI. The CDR3 sequence is 14 residues long. The CDR3 is CASSYRPWGPDADF. The CDR3 region has the DNA TGTGCCAGCAGTTACAGGCCATGGGGGCCAGACGCCGACTTT.

CDR3 amino acids: CASSQGLAGGDTQYF. CDR3 sequence (DNA): TGCGCCAGCAGCCAAGGGCTAGCGGGGGGAGATACGCAGTATTTT. The genes are TRBV4-3 and TRBJ2-3; TRBD2 matches at 11 bases. The CDR3 runs 15 residues. The junction had 2 bases not matched to a gene; V was cut back by 1 base and J by 5 bases. From germline, CDR1 is LGHNA and CDR2 YSLEER.

This rearrangement joins TRBV12-5 to TRBJ2-7; 8 bases agree with TRBD2. The V gene end was trimmed by 0 bases and the J gene end by 2 bases; junction bases not matched to a gene: 3. The length of the CDR3 is 15 residues. Germline V gene sequence: CDR1 LGHNT, CDR2 FRNRAP. CDR3 DNA: TGTGCTAGTGGTTTGGTAGGCGGGGGGACCTACGAGCAGTACTTC. This encodes CASGLVGGGTYEQYF.

The chain has TRBV5-4 and TRBJ1-1, with 8 bases identical to TRBD1. Germline V gene sequence: CDR1 SGHNT, CDR2 YYREEE (reference sequence). CDR3 length: 15 amino acids. Trimming removed 4 bases from V and 7 bases from J; junction bases left unmatched: 12. The CDR3 region has the DNA TGTGCCAGCAGCGAGGGACAGGCCCAAGGGAGTGAAGCTTTCTTT. Amino acids: CASSEGQAQGSEAFF. Based on the CDR3 plus reference TRBV5-4 and TRBJ1-1, the full variable domain is ETGVTQSPTHLIKTRGQQVTLRCSSQSGHNTVSWYQQALGQGPQFIFQYYREEENGRGNFPPRFSGLQFPNYSSELNVNALELDDSALYLCASSEGQAQGSEAFFGQGTRLTVV.

The genes are TRBV5-1 and TRBJ1-1; TRBD1 matches 9 bases. Germline V gene sequence: CDR1 SGHRS, CDR2 YFSETQ. The CDR3 totals 17 residues. V was pared by 4 bases and J by 5 bases, with 15 bases of the junction left unmatched. The CDR3 loop is CASSPGTGRVVGTEAFF. The CDR3 bases are TGCGCCAGCAGCCCGGGGACAGGGCGGGTCGTTGGGACTGAAGCTTTCTTT.

This chain links TRBV3-1 (or the pseudogene TRBV3-2) with TRBJ2-5; D may be TRBD2 (6 bases). The CDR3 is 17 amino acids. Trimming cost V 2 bases and J 0 bases, with 16 bases left between them. In germline, CDR1 is LGHDT, CDR2 YNNKEL (reference sequence). The CDR3 nucleotides are TGTGCCAGCAGCCAAAGAACGGGGGTTCTCTACCAAGAGACCCAGTACTTC. Protein sequence: CASSQRTGVLYQETQYF.

This clone was picked up a small number of times. The genes are TRBV12-3 or TRBV12-4 and TRBJ2-1; 7 nucleotides line up with TRBD1. The length of the CDR3 is 13 residues. V shed 5 bases and J 7 bases; nucleotides not matched to a gene: 5. The CDR3 coding sequence is TGTGCCAGCAGTCTCGGGACAGCTAATGAGCAGTTCTTC. It encodes CASSLGTANEQFF.

The chain combines TRBV25-1 with TRBJ1-1; 10 nucleotides match TRBD1. The V segment lost 5 bases and the J segment 5 bases; nucleotides outside the gene matches: 5. Looked up from germline, CDR1 is MGHDK and CDR2 is SYGVNS. The CDR3 totals 14 residues. CDR3 in amino acids: CASSPDRGWTEAFF. The CDR3 DNA sequence: TGTGCCAGCAGTCCGGACAGGGGGTGGACTGAAGCTTTCTTT.

V gene TRBV29-1 combines with J gene TRBJ1-1; 7 bases agree with TRBD1. Per the germline V gene, CDR1 is SQVTM and CDR2 is ANQGSEA. Losses at the gene ends were 6 bases for V and 5 bases for J; bases not matched to a gene: 9. The CDR3 extends over 13 amino acids. The CDR3 DNA is TGCAGCGTGAAAGGGGGCGGAAGGACTGAAGCTTTCTTT. This encodes CSVKGGGRTEAFF.

The chain is built from TRBV7-3 and TRBJ1-1; TRBD1 aligns across 9 bases. V gave up 6 bases and J gave up 5 bases; unmatched junction bases: 10. The CDR3 sequence is 15 residues long. Germline V gene lookup returns CDR1 SGHTA and CDR2 FQGTGA. In nucleotides, the CDR3 is TGTGCCAGCAGTCCAGCCGCACAGGGGGCAACTGAAGCTTTCTTT. Translation gives CASSPAAQGATEAFF. The variable domain in full, with the rest retrieved from reference TRBV7-3 and TRBJ1-1, is GAGVSQTPSNKVTEKGKYVELRCDPISGHTALYWYRQSLGQGPEFLIYFQGTGAADDSGLPNDRFFAVRPEGSVSTLKIQRTERGDSAVYLCASSPAAQGATEAFFGQGTRLTVV.

The rearrangement links TRBV3-1 (or the pseudogene TRBV3-2) to TRBJ2-5; 10 bases agree with TRBD2. Germline loops: CDR1 LGHDT, CDR2 YNNKEL (reference sequence). V shed 5 bases and J 1 base; nucleotides not matched to a gene: 10. CDR3 length: 17 residues. CDR3: CASSYDTSGDFQETQYF. DNA of the CDR3: TGTGCCAGCAGCTACGATACTAGCGGGGACTTCCAAGAGACCCAGTACTTC.

In this sample, this clone turned up once. The rearrangement uses TRBV5-1 and TRBJ2-5, with 7 bases fitting TRBD1. The CDR3 is made up of 14 amino acids. Looked up from germline, CDR1 is SGHRS and CDR2 is YFSETQ. V was pared by 7 bases and J by 2 bases, with 8 bases of the junction left unmatched. The CDR3 region has the DNA TGCGCCAGCGCGACAGGGATCGGGCAAGAGACCCAGTACTTC. This translates into CASATGIGQETQYF.

In DNA form, the CDR3 reads TGTGCCAGTAGTATAGGCGGGTCCGTATATCAGCCCCAGCATTTT. Its protein product is CASSIGGSVYQPQHF. The chain combines TRBV19 with TRBJ1-5; D ambiguous. V was cut by 1 base and J by 5 bases, with 12 bases left in between. This CDR3 spans 15 amino acids. Germline V gives CDR1 LNHDA, CDR2 SQIVND (reference sequence).

This sequence joins TRBV5-1 and TRBJ2-7; D perhaps matches TRBD1 (6 bases). CDR1 is SGHRS and CDR2 is YFSETQ in the germline V gene. The CDR3 is 14 residues long. V was cut by 4 bases and J by 2 bases, with 13 bases left in between. The CDR3 DNA reads TGCGCCAGCAGCCCATCGGACAGAACCTACGAGCAGTACTTC. Amino acids: CASSPSDRTYEQYF.

For this clone: Other DNA variants within this sample encode the same CDR3. This rearrangement joins TRBV12-3 or TRBV12-4 to TRBJ1-1; perhaps TRBD1 as D (6 bases). The CDR3 covers 13 residues. Trimming removed 3 bases at V and 5 bases at J, with 10 bases between. CDR3 region: CASSFGGRTEAFF. The CDR3 nucleotides are TGTGCCAGCAGTTTTGGGGGCCGTACTGAAGCTTTCTTT.

The chain joins TRBV23-1 to TRBJ1-5, with 10 bases that match TRBD1. TRBV23-1 is an open reading frame, and its role is uncertain. The CDR3 length is 17 residues. Losses at the gene ends were 5 bases for V and 7 bases for J; bases not matched to a gene: 14. Here the CDR3 DNA reads TGCGCCAGCAGTATACCGGACAGGGGGAACACGAGGCAGCCCCAGCATTTT. This sequence encodes CASSIPDRGNTRQPQHF.

This chain uses TRBV7-2 with TRBJ2-3; 12 nucleotides match TRBD2. This CDR3 has 15 residues. CDR1 is SGHTA, CDR2 FQGNSA, per germline. With 5 bases clipped from V and 6 bases from J, the junction kept 6 bases outside the gene matches. Here the CDR3 DNA reads TGTGCCAGCAGCCCGACTAGCGGGGGACATGATACGCAGTATTTT. Its protein is CASSPTSGGHDTQYF.

This clone has just one count. The chain carries TRBV6-5 and TRBJ1-5; 9 bases agree with TRBD1. Germline CDR1 reads MNHEY; CDR2 reads SVGAGI. J was trimmed by 4 bases and V by 6 bases; bases with no gene match: 1. The CDR3 totals 13 residues. The CDR3 region has the DNA TGTGCCAGCAGAGGGACAGGGAATCAGCCCCAGCATTTT. It translates to CASRGTGNQPQHF.

This sequence joins TRBV25-1 and TRBJ2-7; 7 bases are shared with TRBD2. After removal of 6 bases from V and 1 base from J, the junction contained 6 bases not matched to a gene. CDR1 is MGHDK, CDR2 SYGVNS, per germline. This CDR3 has 14 residues. CDR3 amino acids: CASSPGGSSYEQYF. The CDR3 coding sequence is TGTGCCAGCAGCCCCGGGGGGAGTTCCTACGAGCAGTACTTC.

J is TRBJ2-7 and V is TRBV18; the match to TRBD1 covers 8 bases. The CDR3 has 14 amino acids. Germline CDR1 reads KGHSH; CDR2 reads LQKENI. The J segment lost 3 bases and the V segment lost 3 bases, leaving 4 bases of the junction unmatched. In DNA form, the CDR3 reads TGTGCCAGCTCACCGACAGGGGAAGACTACGAGCAGTACTTC. Encoded protein: CASSPTGEDYEQYF.

CDR3 in DNA: TGTGCCAGCTCACCGGGGCCGAACACTGAAGCTTTCTTT. Translation gives CASSPGPNTEAFF. The genes are TRBV18 and TRBJ1-1, with D perhaps TRBD1 (5 bases). There are 13 residues in the CDR3. In germline, CDR1 is KGHSH, CDR2 LQKENI. With 3 bases removed from V and 1 base from J, the gap between germline ends came to 6 bases.

This rearrangement joins TRBV6-5 to TRBJ1-2, with 7 bases lining up with TRBD1. With 6 bases clipped from V and 8 bases from J, the junction kept 6 bases outside the gene matches. The CDR3 loop spans 12 amino acids. Looked up from germline, CDR1 is MNHEY and CDR2 is SVGAGI. In DNA, the CDR3 is TGTGCCAGCAGGCAGGGGGTGGTCGGCTACACCTTC. It yields the protein CASRQGVVGYTF.

This chain uses TRBV4-1 with TRBJ2-7; 12 bases agree with TRBD2. Germline assignment: CDR1 MGHRA and CDR2 YSYEKL. The V gene end was trimmed by 2 bases and the J gene end by 0 bases; junction bases not matched to a gene: 5. CDR3 length: 17 amino acids. The CDR3 loop is CASSQPGTSGPSYEQYF. CDR3 nucleotide sequence: TGCGCCAGCAGCCAACCCGGGACTAGCGGGCCCTCCTACGAGCAGTACTTC.

The gene calls are TRBV6-5 and TRBJ2-7; D not resolved. Per the germline V gene, CDR1 is MNHEY and CDR2 is SVGAGI. CDR3 length: 12 amino acids. V was clipped by 0 bases and J by 5 bases, with 5 bases between them. As DNA, the CDR3 is TGTGCCAGCAGTTACTCGCGCAACGAGCAGTACTTC. Its translation is CASSYSRNEQYF.

The chain links TRBV18 to TRBJ2-1; 7 nucleotides agree with TRBD1. Germline V gives CDR1 KGHSH, CDR2 LQKENI. Trimming cost V 6 bases and J 5 bases; bases outside gene matches: 4. The length of the CDR3 is 13 residues. The CDR3 loop is CASSDRANNEQFF. The CDR3 coding sequence is TGTGCCAGCTCCGACAGGGCTAACAATGAGCAGTTCTTC.

This clone was observed a single time. The chain has TRBV27 and TRBJ2-1; D is perhaps TRBD2 (6 bases). The CDR3 loop spans 15 amino acids. The germline V gene encodes CDR1 MNHEY and CDR2 SMNVEV (reference sequence). Trimming removed 5 bases at V and 6 bases at J, with 17 bases between. CDR3: CASSPRGYGVNEQFF. The DNA of the CDR3 is TGTGCCAGCAGTCCCCGGGGGTATGGGGTCAATGAGCAGTTCTTC.